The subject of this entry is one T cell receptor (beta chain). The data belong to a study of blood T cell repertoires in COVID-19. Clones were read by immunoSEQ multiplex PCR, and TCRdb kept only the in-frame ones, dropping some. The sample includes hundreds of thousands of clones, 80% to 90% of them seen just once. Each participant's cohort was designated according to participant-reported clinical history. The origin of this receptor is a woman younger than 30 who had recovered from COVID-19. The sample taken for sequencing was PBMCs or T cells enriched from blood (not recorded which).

This CDR3 reads CASSRGGTGYTF. The CDR3 DNA follows: TGTGCCAGCAGCCGGGGGGGGACTGGCTACACCTTC. The chain recombines TRBV27 with TRBJ1-2; D is perhaps TRBD1 (5 bases). The CDR3 is 12 residues long. Trimming removed 6 bases from V and 7 bases from J, with 12 bases in between. The germline gives CDR1 MNHEY, CDR2 SMNVEV (reference sequence).